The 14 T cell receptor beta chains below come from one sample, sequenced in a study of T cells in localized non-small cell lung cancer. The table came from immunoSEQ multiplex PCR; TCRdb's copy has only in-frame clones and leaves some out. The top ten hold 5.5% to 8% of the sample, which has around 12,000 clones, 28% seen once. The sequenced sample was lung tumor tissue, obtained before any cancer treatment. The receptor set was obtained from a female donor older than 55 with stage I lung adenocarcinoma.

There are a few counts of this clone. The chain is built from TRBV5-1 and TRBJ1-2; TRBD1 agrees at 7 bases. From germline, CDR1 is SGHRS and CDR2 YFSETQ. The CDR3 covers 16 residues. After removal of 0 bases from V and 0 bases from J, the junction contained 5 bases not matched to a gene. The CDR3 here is CASSLGRTGANYGYTF. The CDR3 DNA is TGCGCCAGCAGCTTGGGAAGGACAGGAGCTAACTATGGCTACACCTTC.

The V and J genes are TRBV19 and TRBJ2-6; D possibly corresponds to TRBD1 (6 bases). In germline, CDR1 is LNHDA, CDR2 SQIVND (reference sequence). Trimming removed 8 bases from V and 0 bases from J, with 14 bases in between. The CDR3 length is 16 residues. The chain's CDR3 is CASLRTASSGANVLTF. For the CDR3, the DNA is TGTGCCAGTCTCAGGACAGCTAGCTCTGGGGCCAACGTCCTGACTTTC.

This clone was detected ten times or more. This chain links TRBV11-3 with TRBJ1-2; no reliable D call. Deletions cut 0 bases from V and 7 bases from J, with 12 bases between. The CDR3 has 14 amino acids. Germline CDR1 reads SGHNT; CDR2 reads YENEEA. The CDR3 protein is CASSLDPVLAGYTF. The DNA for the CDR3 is TGTGCCAGCAGCTTAGATCCAGTCCTGGCTGGCTACACCTTC.

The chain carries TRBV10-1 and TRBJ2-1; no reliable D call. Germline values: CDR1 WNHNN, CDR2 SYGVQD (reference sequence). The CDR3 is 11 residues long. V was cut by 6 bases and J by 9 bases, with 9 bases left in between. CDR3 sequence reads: CASRDVFEQFF. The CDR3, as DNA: TGCGCCAGCAGAGACGTGTTTGAGCAGTTCTTC.

CDR3 DNA: TGTGCCAGCTCACCAAGGACTAGCGGGACCGCCAGGACGACCTACAATGAGCAGTTCTTC. Its translation: CASSPRTSGTARTTYNEQFF. J is TRBJ2-1 and V is TRBV18; 12 bases map to TRBD2. Per germline, CDR1 KGHSH and CDR2 LQKENI. Unmatched junction bases numbered 13, after V lost 2 bases and J lost 2 bases. The CDR3 is 20 residues long.

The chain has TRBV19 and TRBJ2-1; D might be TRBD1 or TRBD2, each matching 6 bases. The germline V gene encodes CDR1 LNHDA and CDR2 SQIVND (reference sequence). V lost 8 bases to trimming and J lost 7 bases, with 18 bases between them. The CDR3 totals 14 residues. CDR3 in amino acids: CASRGSGVRNEQFF. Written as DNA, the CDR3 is TGTGCCAGTCGGGGGTCAGGGGTTAGGAATGAGCAGTTCTTC.

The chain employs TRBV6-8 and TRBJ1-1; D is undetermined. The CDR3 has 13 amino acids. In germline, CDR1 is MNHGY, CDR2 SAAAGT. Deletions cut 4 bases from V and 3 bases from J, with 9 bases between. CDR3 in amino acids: CASSFGPYTEAFF. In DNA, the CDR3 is TGTGCCAGCAGTTTTGGACCGTACACTGAAGCTTTCTTT.

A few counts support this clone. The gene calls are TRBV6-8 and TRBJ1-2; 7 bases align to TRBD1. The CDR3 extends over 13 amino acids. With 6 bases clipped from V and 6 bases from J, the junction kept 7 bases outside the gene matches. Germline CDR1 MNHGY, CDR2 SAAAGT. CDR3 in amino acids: CASRAGTVDGYTF. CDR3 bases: TGTGCCAGCAGGGCCGGGACAGTTGATGGCTACACCTTC.

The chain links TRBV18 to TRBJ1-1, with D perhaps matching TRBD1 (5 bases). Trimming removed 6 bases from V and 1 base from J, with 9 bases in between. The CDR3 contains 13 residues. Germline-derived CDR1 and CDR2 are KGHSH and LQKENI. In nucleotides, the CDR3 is TGTGCCAGCTCGAGACAGCAGAACACTGAAGCTTTCTTT. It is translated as CASSRQQNTEAFF.

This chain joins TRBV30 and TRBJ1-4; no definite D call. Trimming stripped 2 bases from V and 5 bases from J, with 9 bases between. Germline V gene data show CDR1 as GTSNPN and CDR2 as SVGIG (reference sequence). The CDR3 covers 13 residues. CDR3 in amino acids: CAWSRSRNEKLFF. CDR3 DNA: TGTGCCTGGAGTCGGTCGAGGAATGAAAAACTGTTTTTT.

This chain's CDR3 is CASSLGTRSIGYEQYF. CDR3 sequence (DNA): TGTGCCAGCAGCTTGGGCACCAGGAGTATAGGCTACGAGCAGTACTTC. This chain links TRBV11-3 with TRBJ2-7; no clear D gene. The V and J ends lost 3 bases and 3 bases respectively, with 18 bases between them. The germline CDR1 and CDR2 sequences are SGHNT and YENEEA. CDR3 length equals 16 residues.

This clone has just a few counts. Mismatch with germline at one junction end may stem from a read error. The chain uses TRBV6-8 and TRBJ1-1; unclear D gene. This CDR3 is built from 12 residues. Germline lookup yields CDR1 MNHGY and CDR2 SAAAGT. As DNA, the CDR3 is TGTGCCATCAGTGGCCCGGGCACTGAAGCTTTCTTT. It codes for CAISGPGTEAFF.

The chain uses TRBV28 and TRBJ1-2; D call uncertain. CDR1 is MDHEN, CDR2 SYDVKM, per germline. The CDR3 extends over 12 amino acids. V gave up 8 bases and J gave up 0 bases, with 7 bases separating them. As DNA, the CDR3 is TGTGCCAGCCGGGAGGCTAACTATGGCTACACCTTC. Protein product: CASREANYGYTF.

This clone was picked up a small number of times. CDR3 bases: TGTGCCTGGAGTGCCGGGACAGTGGGTGAAAAACTGTTTTTT. Translating it yields CAWSAGTVGEKLFF. V and J are TRBV30 and TRBJ1-4, with TRBD1 identical over 7 bases. The trim removed 1 base at V and 7 bases at J, leaving 6 bases unmatched. The CDR3 sequence is 14 residues long. The V gene's germline CDR1 is GTSNPN and CDR2 SVGIG (reference sequence).